The T cell receptor (beta chain) described here comes from a study of blood T cell repertoires in COVID-19. As for the study in general: Samples came from the United States, Italy and Spain, spanning acute and convalescent COVID-19. From T cells, B-cell-depleted T cells, or PBMCs came the material, which was cDNA or gDNA.

Profiling relied on immunoSEQ multiplex PCR, and the TCRdb table lists in-frame clones only, not all of them. The top ten hold around 2.9% of the sample, which has about 170,000 clones, about four fifths seen once. This CDR3 comprises 14 residues. The germline CDR1 and CDR2 sequences are SQVTM and ANQGSEA. Trimming cost V 4 bases and J 4 bases, with 15 bases left between them. The source of this sequence is an elderly woman with COVID-19, enrolled during active disease. Input material: peripheral blood. This chain uses TRBV29-1 with TRBJ2-3; a possible D gene is TRBD1 (6 bases). CDR3 in amino acids: CSVVEQGWPDTQYF. As DNA, the CDR3 is TGCAGCGTTGTCGAACAGGGTTGGCCAGATACGCAGTATTTT.